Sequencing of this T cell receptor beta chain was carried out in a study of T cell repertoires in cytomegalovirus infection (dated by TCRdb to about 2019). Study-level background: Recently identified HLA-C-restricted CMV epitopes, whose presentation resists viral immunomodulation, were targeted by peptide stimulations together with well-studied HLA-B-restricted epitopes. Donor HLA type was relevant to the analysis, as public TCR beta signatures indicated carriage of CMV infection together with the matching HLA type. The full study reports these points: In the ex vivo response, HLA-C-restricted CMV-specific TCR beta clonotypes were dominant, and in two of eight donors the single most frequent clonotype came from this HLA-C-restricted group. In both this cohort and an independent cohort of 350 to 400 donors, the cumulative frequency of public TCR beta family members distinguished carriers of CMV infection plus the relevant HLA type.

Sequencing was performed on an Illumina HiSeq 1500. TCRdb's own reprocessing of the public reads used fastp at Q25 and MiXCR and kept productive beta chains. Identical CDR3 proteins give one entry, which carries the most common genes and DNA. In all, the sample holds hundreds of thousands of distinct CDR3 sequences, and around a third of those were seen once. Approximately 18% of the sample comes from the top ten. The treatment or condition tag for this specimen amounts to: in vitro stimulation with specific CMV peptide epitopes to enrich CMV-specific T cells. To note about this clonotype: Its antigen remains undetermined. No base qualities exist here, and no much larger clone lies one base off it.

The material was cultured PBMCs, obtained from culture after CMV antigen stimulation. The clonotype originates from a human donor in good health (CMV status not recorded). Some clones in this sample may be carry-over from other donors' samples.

The CDR3 region has the sequence CASSIVGRDTQYF. The DNA is TGTGCCAGTAGTATAGTGGGGAGGGATACGCAGTATTTT. The rearrangement joined TRBV19 to TRBJ2-3; 6 matching bases give a weak D call of TRBD2. In the germline V gene (reference sequence), CDR1 corresponds to LNHDA and CDR2 to SQIVND. From the cysteine through the phenylalanine, the CDR3 covers 13 amino acids. Of the read, only the CDR3 DNA is kept; its 39 bases are in frame from base 1. V loses 1 base, J loses 6 bases, and the germline ends lie 8 bases apart.